A single sample is the source of the 22 T cell receptor beta chains below, sequenced in a study of post-analysis software for immune sequencing data. The study's findings and limits: TRBV5-6, TRBV5-1 and TRBV20-1 belonged to a set of a handful of TRBV segments that were more frequent in patients than controls.

cDNA libraries of TCR beta carried unique molecular identifiers. Each CDR3 protein is one row after TCRdb ran MiXCR on the PCR reads. This table holds some 890,000 distinct CDR3 sequences, roughly 58% found once. No antigen is known for these receptors. Sequencing was carried out using blood. All receptors come from a girl between 5 and 17 years old with multiple sclerosis.

The chain joins TRBV13 to TRBJ2-3; 12 bases map to TRBD2. The junction had 6 bases not matched to a gene; V was cut back by 3 bases and J by 5 bases. This CDR3 is built from 16 residues. Germline assignment: CDR1 PRHDT and CDR2 FYEKMQ (reference sequence). CDR3 in amino acids: CASSFRLAGVEDTQYF. The CDR3 nucleotides are TGTGCCAGCAGCTTCCGACTAGCGGGGGTGGAAGATACGCAGTATTTT.

This clonotype was seen only a few times. This chain joins TRBV6-5 and TRBJ2-7, with 9 bases that match TRBD1. This CDR3 region has 16 residues. In germline, CDR1 is MNHEY, CDR2 SVGAGI. The ends lost 0 bases at V and 0 bases at J; junction bases unmatched: 3. CDR3 region: CASSYSRTGASYEQYF. CDR3 DNA sequence: TGTGCCAGCAGTTACTCTCGGACAGGGGCCTCCTACGAGCAGTACTTC.

V and J are TRBV5-1 and TRBJ2-4, with TRBD2 matching over 7 bases. The better agreement between TRBJ2-7 and the DNA end casts doubt on the J call. Germline CDR1 is SGHRS and CDR2 is YFSETQ. The CDR3 extends over 15 amino acids. CDR3 sequence reads: CASSLRWEGTYEQYF. The CDR3 DNA follows: TGCGCCAGCAGCTTACGGTGGGAGGGAACCTACGAGCAGTACTTC.

The rearrangement joins TRBV27 to TRBJ2-7, with 10 bases aligning to TRBD1. Losses at the gene ends were 5 bases for V and 3 bases for J; bases not matched to a gene: 10. CDR3 length: 16 residues. Germline V gives CDR1 MNHEY, CDR2 SMNVEV (reference sequence). The CDR3 spells CASSPIGQGVGYEQYF. CDR3 bases: TGTGCCAGCAGTCCCATCGGACAGGGGGTAGGCTACGAGCAGTACTTC.

The gene calls are TRBV11-2 and TRBJ2-2; D is ambiguous. Between the trimmed V and J ends, which lost 4 bases and 3 bases, there was a span of 12 bases. This CDR3 has 15 residues. The germline gives CDR1 SGHAT, CDR2 FQNNGV. This CDR3 is CASSSGSLYTGELFF. CDR3 in DNA: TGTGCCAGCAGCTCTGGATCGCTATACACCGGGGAGCTGTTTTTT.

This clonotype turned up a few times. The rearrangement joins TRBV7-6 to TRBJ2-3; 9 bases match TRBD2. CDR1 SGHVS and CDR2 FNYEAQ come from the germline V gene. The CDR3 spans 17 residues. The junction had 11 bases not matched to a gene; V was cut back by 5 bases and J by 2 bases. The CDR3 sequence: CASSLNPSGGPTDTQYF. The CDR3 nucleotides read TGTGCCAGCAGCCTTAATCCCAGCGGGGGGCCCACAGATACGCAGTATTTT.

The DNA of the CDR3 is TGTGCCATCAGTGAGTCGACAGGGGGTAAATTATGGGGCACTGAAGCTTTCTTT. This codes for CAISESTGGKLWGTEAFF. This chain links TRBV10-3 with TRBJ1-1, with 9 bases lining up with TRBD1. The germline gives CDR1 ENHRY, CDR2 SYGVKD. V was pared by 0 bases and J by 4 bases, with 12 bases of the junction left unmatched. The CDR3 is made up of 18 amino acids.

This clonotype was detected once. The rearrangement links TRBV2 to TRBJ1-1; TRBD1 matches at 9 bases. CDR1 and CDR2 (germline): SNHLY, FYNNEI. V trimming: 6 bases; J trimming: 4 bases; junction bases outside the gene matches: 15. The CDR3 totals 17 residues. Here the CDR3 reads CASRIARDRALGTEAFF. In DNA, the CDR3 is TGTGCCAGCAGAATAGCCCGGGACAGGGCTCTGGGCACTGAAGCTTTCTTT.

This sequence joins TRBV20-1 and TRBJ2-1, with 13 nucleotides matching TRBD2. CDR1 is DFQATT, CDR2 SNEGSKA, per germline (reference sequence). V shed 7 bases, J shed 8 bases, and the junction held 2 bases outside the gene matches. CDR3 length equals 12 residues. CDR3 nucleotide sequence: TGCAGTGTGACTAGCGGGGGGCATGAGCAGTTCTTC. Protein sequence: CSVTSGGHEQFF.

The chain recombines TRBV6-5 with TRBJ1-2; D unclear. Germline V gene lookup returns CDR1 MNHEY and CDR2 SVGAGI. The CDR3 spans 14 residues. Trimming cost V 4 bases and J 4 bases, with 13 bases left between them. This CDR3 is CASSSSGISYGYTF. The CDR3 region has the DNA TGTGCCAGCAGTTCCTCGGGGATAAGCTATGGCTACACCTTC.

This sequence joins TRBV4-1 and TRBJ2-7; D is unclear. The germline CDR1 and CDR2 sequences are MGHRA and YSYEKL. V lost 3 bases to trimming and J lost 1 base, with 10 bases between them. The CDR3 extends over 14 amino acids. CDR3 sequence reads: CASSHLGVSYEQYF. CDR3 nucleotides: TGCGCCAGCAGCCATTTAGGAGTATCCTACGAGCAGTACTTC.

In its sample, this clonotype was seen a few times. In DNA, the CDR3 is TGCAGCGTCGGAGGCGGGGTCCGAGCTTTCTTT. This codes for CSVGGGVRAFF. The chain links TRBV29-1 to TRBJ1-1; D is unresolved. The ends were cut back, 6 bases at V and 10 bases at J, with 15 bases in the middle. This CDR3 comprises 11 residues. Germline CDR1 is SQVTM and CDR2 is ANQGSEA.

The rearrangement uses TRBV29-1 and TRBJ1-2, with 9 bases identical to TRBD1. J was trimmed by 8 bases and V by 6 bases; bases with no gene match: 7. The CDR3 spans 12 residues. CDR1 and CDR2 from the germline V gene are SQVTM and ANQGSEA. CDR3 DNA: TGCAGCGTCGGGGACAGGGTGGCGGGCTACACCTTC. It specifies CSVGDRVAGYTF. Drawing the rest from reference TRBV29-1 and TRBJ1-2, the complete variable domain is SAVISQKPSRDICQRGTSLTIQCQVDSQVTMMFWYRQQPGQSLTLIATANQGSEATYESGFVIDKFPISRPNLTFSTLTVSNMSPEDSSIYLCSVGDRVAGYTFGSGTRLTVV.

This chain uses TRBV6-1 with TRBJ1-2, with D perhaps TRBD1 (5 bases). The V gene lost 3 bases and the J gene lost 4 bases, with 9 bases spanning the gap. The germline gives CDR1 MNHNS, CDR2 SASEGT. The length of the CDR3 is 13 residues. The CDR3 loop reads CASSDWRGYGYTF. In DNA, the CDR3 is TGTGCCAGCAGTGATTGGAGGGGCTATGGCTACACCTTC.

V gene TRBV12-3 or TRBV12-4 combines with J gene TRBJ2-7, with 10 bases fitting TRBD2. This CDR3 spans 17 amino acids. The J segment lost 0 bases and the V segment lost 0 bases, leaving 5 bases of the junction unmatched. The CDR3 protein is CASSLAPLAGFSYEQYF. CDR3 in DNA: TGTGCCAGCAGTTTAGCGCCACTAGCGGGATTCTCCTACGAGCAGTACTTC.

This clonotype was detected a few times. The chain employs TRBV29-1 and TRBJ2-1; possibly TRBD2 for D (5 bases). The CDR3 contains 13 residues. Germline CDR1 and CDR2: SQVTM and ANQGSEA. Trimming cost V 8 bases and J 2 bases, with 13 bases left between them. CDR3 sequence reads: CSLNLRAYNEQFF. The CDR3 region has the DNA TGCAGCTTAAATTTGCGGGCCTACAATGAGCAGTTCTTC.

On this clonotype: This may come from a read error, since a much larger clone is one base off. The chain joins TRBV29-1 to TRBJ2-7, with D perhaps matching TRBD1 (5 bases). This CDR3 contains 16 residues. Germline values: CDR1 SQVTM, CDR2 ANQGSEA. V lost 0 bases to trimming and J lost 0 bases, with 15 bases between them. The CDR3 protein is CSVEETGAANSYEQYF. CDR3 DNA: TGCAGCGTTGAAGAGACTGGGGCAGCTAACTCCTACGAGCAGTACTTC.

The chain combines TRBV12-3 or TRBV12-4 with TRBJ2-3, with D perhaps matching TRBD2 (6 bases). V lost 6 bases to trimming and J lost 1 base, with 14 bases between them. The CDR3 extends over 15 amino acids. This chain's CDR3 is CASSDSSDGTDTQYF. The CDR3 DNA reads TGTGCCAGCAGCGACTCTAGCGACGGCACAGATACGCAGTATTTT.

The J gene is TRBJ2-5, the V gene TRBV5-1; weak D call: TRBD1 (6 bases). The CDR3 has 15 amino acids. The ends were cut back, 3 bases at V and 5 bases at J, with 17 bases in the middle. CDR1 SGHRS and CDR2 YFSETQ come from the germline V gene. CDR3 residues: CASSWGPGHKETQYF. The CDR3 nucleotides read TGCGCCAGCAGCTGGGGGCCGGGACACAAGGAGACCCAGTACTTC.

The chain links TRBV9 to TRBJ1-2, with D unresolved. Germline lookup yields CDR1 SGDLS and CDR2 YYNGEE. Trimming stripped 8 bases from V and 8 bases from J, with 16 bases between. This CDR3 comprises 12 residues. CDR3 protein: CASDKDGGGYTF. The CDR3 DNA sequence: TGTGCCAGTGATAAAGACGGAGGGGGCTACACCTTC.

The gene calls are TRBV20-1 and TRBJ2-1; 8 positions agree with TRBD2. The CDR3 consists of 15 residues. Germline CDR1 reads DFQATT; CDR2 reads SNEGSKA (reference sequence). With V trimmed by 6 bases and J by 7 bases, 14 bases remained unmatched. The CDR3 DNA reads TGCAGTGCCCCGGGAGTGAGTAGCGGGGTTAATGAGCAGTTCTTC. Amino acids: CSAPGVSSGVNEQFF.

This chain joins TRBV7-2 and TRBJ2-1, with 8 bases matching TRBD1. This CDR3 has 13 amino acids. Per the germline V gene, CDR1 is SGHTA and CDR2 is FQGNSA. With 5 bases clipped from V and 7 bases from J, the junction kept 4 bases outside the gene matches. The CDR3 reads CASSGTGPNEQFF. The CDR3 region has the DNA TGTGCCAGCAGCGGGACAGGCCCGAATGAGCAGTTCTTC.